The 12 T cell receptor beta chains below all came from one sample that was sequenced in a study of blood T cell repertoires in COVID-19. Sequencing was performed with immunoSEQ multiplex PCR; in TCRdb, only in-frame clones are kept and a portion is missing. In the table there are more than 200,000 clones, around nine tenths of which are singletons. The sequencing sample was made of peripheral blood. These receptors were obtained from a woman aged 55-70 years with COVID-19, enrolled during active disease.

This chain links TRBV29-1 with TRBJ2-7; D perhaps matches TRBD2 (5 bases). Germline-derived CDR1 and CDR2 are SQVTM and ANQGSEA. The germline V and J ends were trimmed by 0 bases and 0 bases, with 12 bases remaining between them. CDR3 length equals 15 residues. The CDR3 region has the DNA TGCAGCGTTGAAGACGGGCGGGCCAGCTCCTACGAGCAGTACTTC. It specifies CSVEDGRASSYEQYF.

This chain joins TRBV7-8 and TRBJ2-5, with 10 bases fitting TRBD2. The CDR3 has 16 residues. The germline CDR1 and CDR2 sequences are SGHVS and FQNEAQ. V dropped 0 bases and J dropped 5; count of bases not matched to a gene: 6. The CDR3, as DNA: TGTGCCAGCAGCTTAGCGGCTAGCGGGAGTCTTGAGACCCAGTACTTC. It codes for CASSLAASGSLETQYF.

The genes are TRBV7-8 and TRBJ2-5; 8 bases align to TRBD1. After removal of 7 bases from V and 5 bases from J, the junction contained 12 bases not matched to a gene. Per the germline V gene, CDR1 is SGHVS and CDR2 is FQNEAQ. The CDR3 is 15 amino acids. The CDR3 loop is CASTETGVPGETQYF. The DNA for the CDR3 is TGTGCCAGCACTGAGACAGGGGTCCCAGGGGAGACCCAGTACTTC. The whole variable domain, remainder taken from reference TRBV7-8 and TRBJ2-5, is GAGVSQSPRYKVAKRGQDVALRCDPISGHVSLFWYQQALGQGPEFLTYFQNEAQLDKSGLPSDRFFAERPEGSVSTLKIQRTQQEDSAVYLCASTETGVPGETQYFGPGTRLLVL.

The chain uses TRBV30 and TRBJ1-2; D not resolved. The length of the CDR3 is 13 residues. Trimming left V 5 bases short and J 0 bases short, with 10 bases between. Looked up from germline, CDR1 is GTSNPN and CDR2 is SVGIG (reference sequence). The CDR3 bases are TGTGCCTGGGGGAGCACCACTAACTATGGCTACACCTTC. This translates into CAWGSTTNYGYTF. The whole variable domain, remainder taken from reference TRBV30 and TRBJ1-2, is SQTIHQWPATLVQPVGSPLSLECTVEGTSNPNLYWYRQAAGRGLQLLFYSVGIGQISSEVPQNLSASRPQDRQFILSSKKLLLSDSGFYLCAWGSTTNYGYTFGSGTRLTVV.

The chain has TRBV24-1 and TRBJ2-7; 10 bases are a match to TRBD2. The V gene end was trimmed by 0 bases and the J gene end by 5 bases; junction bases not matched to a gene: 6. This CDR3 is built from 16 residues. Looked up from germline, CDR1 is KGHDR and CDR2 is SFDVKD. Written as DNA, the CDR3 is TGTGCCACCAGTGATTTGGGGCTAGCGGGAGTCCACGAGCAGTACTTC. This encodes CATSDLGLAGVHEQYF.

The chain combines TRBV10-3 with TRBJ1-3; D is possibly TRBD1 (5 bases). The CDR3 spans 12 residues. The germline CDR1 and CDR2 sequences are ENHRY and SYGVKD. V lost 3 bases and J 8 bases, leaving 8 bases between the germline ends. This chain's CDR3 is CAISEGAYTIYF. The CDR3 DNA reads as TGTGCCATCAGTGAAGGGGCTTACACCATATATTTT.

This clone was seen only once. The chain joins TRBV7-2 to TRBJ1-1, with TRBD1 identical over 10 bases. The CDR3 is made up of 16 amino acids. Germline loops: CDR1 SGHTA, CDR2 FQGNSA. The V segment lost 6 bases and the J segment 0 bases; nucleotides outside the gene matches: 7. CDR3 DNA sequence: TGTGCCAGCAGGGTTCCGGGACAGGGGTTGAACACTGAAGCTTTCTTT. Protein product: CASRVPGQGLNTEAFF.

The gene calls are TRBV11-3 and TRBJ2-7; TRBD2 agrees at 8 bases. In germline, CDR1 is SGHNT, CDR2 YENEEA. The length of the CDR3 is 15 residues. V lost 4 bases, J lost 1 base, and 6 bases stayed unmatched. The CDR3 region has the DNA TGTGCCAGCAGCTCCAGCGGGGGACCGTCCTACGAGCAGTACTTC. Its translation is CASSSSGGPSYEQYF.

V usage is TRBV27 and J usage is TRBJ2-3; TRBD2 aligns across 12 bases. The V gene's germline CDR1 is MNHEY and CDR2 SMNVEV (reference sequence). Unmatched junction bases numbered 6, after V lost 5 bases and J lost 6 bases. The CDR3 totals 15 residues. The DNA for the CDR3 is TGTGCCAGCAGTACCCGGACTAGCGGGGCGGATACGCAGTATTTT. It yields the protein CASSTRTSGADTQYF.

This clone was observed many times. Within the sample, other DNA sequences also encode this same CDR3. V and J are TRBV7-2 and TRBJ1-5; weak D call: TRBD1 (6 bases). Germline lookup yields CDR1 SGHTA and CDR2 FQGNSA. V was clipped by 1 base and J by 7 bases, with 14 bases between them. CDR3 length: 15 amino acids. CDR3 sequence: CASSLEQGRRQPQHF. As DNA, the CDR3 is TGTGCCAGCAGCTTAGAACAGGGACGACGGCAGCCCCAGCATTTT. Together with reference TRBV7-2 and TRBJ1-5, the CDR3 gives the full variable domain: GAGVSQSPSNKVTEKGKDVELRCDPISGHTALYWYRQSLGQGLEFLIYFQGNSAPDKSGLPSDRFSAERTGGSVSTLTIQRTQQEDSAVYLCASSLEQGRRQPQHFGDGTRLSIL.

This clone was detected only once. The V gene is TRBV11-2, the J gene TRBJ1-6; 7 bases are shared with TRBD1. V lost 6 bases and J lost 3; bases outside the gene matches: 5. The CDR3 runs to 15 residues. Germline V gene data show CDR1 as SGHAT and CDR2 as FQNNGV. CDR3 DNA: TGTGCCAGCAGAACGGGACAGCTCTATAATTCACCCCTCCACTTT. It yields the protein CASRTGQLYNSPLHF.

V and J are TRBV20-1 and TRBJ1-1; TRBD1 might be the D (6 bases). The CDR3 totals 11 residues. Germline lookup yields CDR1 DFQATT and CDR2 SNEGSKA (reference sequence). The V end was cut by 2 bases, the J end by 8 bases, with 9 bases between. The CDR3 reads CSARPQGEAFF. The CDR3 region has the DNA TGCAGTGCTAGACCCCAGGGGGAAGCTTTCTTT.